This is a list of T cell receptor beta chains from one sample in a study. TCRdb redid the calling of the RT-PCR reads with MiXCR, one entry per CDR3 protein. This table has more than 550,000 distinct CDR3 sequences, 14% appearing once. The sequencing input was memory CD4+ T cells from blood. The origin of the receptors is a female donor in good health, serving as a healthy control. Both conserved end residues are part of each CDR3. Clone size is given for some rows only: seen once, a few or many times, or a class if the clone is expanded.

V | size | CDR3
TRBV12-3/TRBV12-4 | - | CASSHRTGFYTF
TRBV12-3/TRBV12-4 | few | CASIIKGGQFF
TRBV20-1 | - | CSADNQGLAIYEQYF
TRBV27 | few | CASSPRDTGRSGYTF
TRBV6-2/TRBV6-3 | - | CASSTTDFDNYGYTF
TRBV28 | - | CASSGLGNEQYF
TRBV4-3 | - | CASSQVELRNTEAFF
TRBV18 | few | CASSLGTSNDYTF
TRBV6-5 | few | CASSYSIQGSNTIYF
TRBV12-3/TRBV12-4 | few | CASTMTPVRYGYTF
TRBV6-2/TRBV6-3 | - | CASRRGEGAVGTEAFF
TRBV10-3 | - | CAIRGDRVSTEAFF
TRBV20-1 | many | CSARVGLAGSTDTQYF
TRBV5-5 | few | CASSLEVETEAFF
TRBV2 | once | CASNLQGSTNYGYTF
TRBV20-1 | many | CSALAGQGDEQYF
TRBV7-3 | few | CASSLGDYPTDTQYF
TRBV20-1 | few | CSAREGLDGEFF
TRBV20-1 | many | CSATPTRTYEQYF
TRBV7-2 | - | CASSRDRGPEKLFF
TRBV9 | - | CASSVAGSRETQYF
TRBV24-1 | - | CATSEIGQGITDTQYF
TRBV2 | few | CASSADLTNQPQHF
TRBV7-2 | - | CASSLAHLGANIQYF